This TCR beta chain appears in the sequencing data of a study of blood T cell repertoires in COVID-19. Study-level information: Acute and convalescent COVID-19 samples came from the United States, Italy and Spain. Sources were T cells, B-cell-depleted T cells, or PBMCs; the material itself was cDNA or gDNA.

Germline V gene data show CDR1 as SGHRS and CDR2 as YFSETQ. The CDR3 length is 15 residues. Between the trimmed V and J ends, which lost 0 bases and 1 base, there was a span of 10 bases. Methods used by the authors: Amplifying reference gene primers gave estimates of nucleated cell counts. TCRdb's copy holds only in-frame clones and misses some; the assay was immunoSEQ multiplex PCR. D and trimming come from the DNA, and the V and J calls and clone size come from that table. The table lists 150,000 or so clones, roughly 86% of them singletons, with less than 0.7% in the top ten. The Seattle patients joined while their infection was active and were tracked longitudinally afterward.

Sample: peripheral blood. The TCR originated in a man aged 60-69 years with COVID-19, enrolled during active disease. J is TRBJ1-2 and V is TRBV5-1; D gene unclear. The CDR3 sequence: CASSLGTGFNYGYTF. The CDR3 DNA reads as TGCGCCAGCAGCTTGGGGACGGGATTTAACTATGGCTACACCTTC.